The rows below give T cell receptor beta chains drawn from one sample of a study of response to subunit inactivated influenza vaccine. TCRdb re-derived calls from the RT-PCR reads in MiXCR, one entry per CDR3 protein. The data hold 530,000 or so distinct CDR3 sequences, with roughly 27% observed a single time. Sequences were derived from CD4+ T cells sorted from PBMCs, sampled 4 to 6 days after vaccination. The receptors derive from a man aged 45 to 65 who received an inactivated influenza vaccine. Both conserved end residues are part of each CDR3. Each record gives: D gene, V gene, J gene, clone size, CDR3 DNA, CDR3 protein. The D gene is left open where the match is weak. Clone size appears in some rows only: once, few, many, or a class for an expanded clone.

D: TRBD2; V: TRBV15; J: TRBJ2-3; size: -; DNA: TGTGCCACCAGCAGGGAACTAGCGGGAGGGCCCGTAGGTACGCAGTATTTT; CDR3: CATSRELAGGPVGTQYF
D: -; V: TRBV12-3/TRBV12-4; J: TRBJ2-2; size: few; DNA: TGTGCCAGCAGTCTGAGGGACACGAACACCGGGGAGCTGTTTTTT; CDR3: CASSLRDTNTGELFF
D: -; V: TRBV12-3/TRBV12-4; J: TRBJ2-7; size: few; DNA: TGTGCCAGCAGTTACAGACAGGCCTCCTACGAGCAGTACTTC; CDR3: CASSYRQASYEQYF
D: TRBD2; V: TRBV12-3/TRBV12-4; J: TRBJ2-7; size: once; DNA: TGTGCCAGCAGTCCTAGGACTAGCGTAGGGGGTTACGAGCAGTACTTC; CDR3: CASSPRTSVGGYEQYF
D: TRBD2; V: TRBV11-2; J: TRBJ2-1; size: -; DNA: TGTGCCAGCAGCTTATGGGGGACTAGCGGGAGGACGGACAATGAGCAGTTCTTC; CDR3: CASSLWGTSGRTDNEQFF
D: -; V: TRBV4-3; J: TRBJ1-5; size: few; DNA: TGCGCCAGCAGCCAAGATTCTACGGATCGCCAGCCCCAGCATTTT; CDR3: CASSQDSTDRQPQHF
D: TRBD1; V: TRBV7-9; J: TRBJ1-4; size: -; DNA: TGTGCCAGCGGGACAGGAGAGGAAAAACTGTTTTTT; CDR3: CASGTGEEKLFF
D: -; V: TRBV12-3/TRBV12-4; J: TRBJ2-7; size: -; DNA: TGTGCCAGCAGTTTCAAGTTAGCCAGTCGCTCCTACGAGCAGTACTTC; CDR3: CASSFKLASRSYEQYF
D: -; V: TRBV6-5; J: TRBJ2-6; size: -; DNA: TGTGCCAGCAGTTACTCGGGACAGCGGGTCGGTGGGGCCAACGTCCTGACTTTC; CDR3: CASSYSGQRVGGANVLTF
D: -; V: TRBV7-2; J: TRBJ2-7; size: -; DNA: TGTGCCAGCAGCTTAGTACTGCTCTACGAGCAGTACTTC; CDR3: CASSLVLLYEQYF
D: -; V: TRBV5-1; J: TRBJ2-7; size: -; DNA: TGCGCCAGCAGCTTGGAGGCAATCTACGAGCAGTACTTC; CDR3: CASSLEAIYEQYF
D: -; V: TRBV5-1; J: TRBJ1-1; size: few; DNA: TGCGCCAGCAGCTCTTCCGGGACAACGAACACTGAAGCTTTCTTT; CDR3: CASSSSGTTNTEAFF
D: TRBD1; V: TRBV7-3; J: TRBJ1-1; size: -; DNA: TGTGCCAGCAGCTTAATGGGACAGGGGAACACTGAAGCTTTCTTT; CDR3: CASSLMGQGNTEAFF
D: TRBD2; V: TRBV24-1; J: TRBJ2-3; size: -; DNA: TGTGCCACCAGTGATTCGCCTAGCGGGAGCTTTAACACAGATACGCAGTATTTT; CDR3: CATSDSPSGSFNTDTQYF
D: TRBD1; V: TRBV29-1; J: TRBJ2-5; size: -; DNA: TGCAGCGGCAGCACCGGGACAGTGGAGACCCAGTACTTC; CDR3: CSGSTGTVETQYF
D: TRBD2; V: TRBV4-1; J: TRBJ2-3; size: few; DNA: TGCGCCAGCAGCCACGGACTAGCGGGGGGGCAAGATACGCAGTATTTT; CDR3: CASSHGLAGGQDTQYF
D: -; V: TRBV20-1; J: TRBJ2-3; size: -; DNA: TGCAGTGCCGTAGGACAGAGCACAGATACGCAGTATTTT; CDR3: CSAVGQSTDTQYF
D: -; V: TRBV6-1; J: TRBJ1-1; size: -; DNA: TGTGCCAGCAGACGACAGATGAACACTGAAGCTTTCTTT; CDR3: CASRRQMNTEAFF
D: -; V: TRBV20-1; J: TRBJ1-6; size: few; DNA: TGCAGTGCTAGCGTGGGGAGCCCTAATTCACCCCTCCACTTT; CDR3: CSASVGSPNSPLHF
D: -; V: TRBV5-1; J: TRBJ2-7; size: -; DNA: TGCGCCAGCAGCCCTCAGGTGCTCGACGAGCAGTACTTC; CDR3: CASSPQVLDEQYF
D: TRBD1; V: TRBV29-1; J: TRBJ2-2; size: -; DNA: TGCAGCGTTCTTCGACAGGGGAACACCGGGGAGCTGTTTTTT; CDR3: CSVLRQGNTGELFF
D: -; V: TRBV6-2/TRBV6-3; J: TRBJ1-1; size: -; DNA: TGTGCCAGCAGATATAGTGGACCAAAAATGGAAGCTTTCTTT; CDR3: CASRYSGPKMEAFF
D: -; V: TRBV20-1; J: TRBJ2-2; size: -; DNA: TGCAGTGCTAGTAAGGCTTTGAACACCGGGGAGCTGTTTTTT; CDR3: CSASKALNTGELFF
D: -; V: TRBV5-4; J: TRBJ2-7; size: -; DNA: TGTGCCAGCAGCGCCCAGGGTAGACAAGAGCAGTACTTC; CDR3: CASSAQGRQEQYF
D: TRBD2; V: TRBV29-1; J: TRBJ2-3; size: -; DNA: TGCAGCGGGAGGCGGGAGAGCACAGATACGCAGTATTTT; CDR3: CSGRRESTDTQYF
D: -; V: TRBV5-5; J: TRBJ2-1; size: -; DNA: TGTGCCAGCAGCTTGTTTGGCGGGGGCACCCCCAATGAGCAGTTCTTC; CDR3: CASSLFGGGTPNEQFF
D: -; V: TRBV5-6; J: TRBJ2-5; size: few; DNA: TGTGCCAGCAGCAGCCGGAAGCGAACACCCCAAGAGACCCAGTACTTC; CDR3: CASSSRKRTPQETQYF
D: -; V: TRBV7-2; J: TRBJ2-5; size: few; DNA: TGTGCCAGCAGCTCGAGACGGAAGGCGGGGCCAGGAGAGACCCAGTACTTC; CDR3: CASSSRRKAGPGETQYF
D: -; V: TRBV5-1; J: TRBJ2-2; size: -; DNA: TGCGCCAGCAGCTTGGCCGCCAGAGACACCGGGGAGCTGTTTTTT; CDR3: CASSLAARDTGELFF
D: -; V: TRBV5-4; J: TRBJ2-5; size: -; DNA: TGTGCCAGCAGCTTGATAGGGGACCAAGAGACCCAGTACTTC; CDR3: CASSLIGDQETQYF
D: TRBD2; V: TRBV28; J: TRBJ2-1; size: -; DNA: TGTGCCAGCAGTTTAGGACTAGCGACTGACAATGAGCAGTTCTTC; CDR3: CASSLGLATDNEQFF
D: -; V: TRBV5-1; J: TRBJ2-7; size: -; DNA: TGCGCCAGCAGCTTGGCTTCTCGTAGCGAGCAGTACTTC; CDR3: CASSLASRSEQYF
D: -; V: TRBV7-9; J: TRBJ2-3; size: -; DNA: TGTGCCAGCGAGAGGGGATCGGGAGATACGCAGTATTTT; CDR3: CASERGSGDTQYF
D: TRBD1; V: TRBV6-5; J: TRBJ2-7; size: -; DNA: TGTGCCAGCAGTTACGGGACAGGGGCCGCCCCAGCCTACGAGCAGTACTTC; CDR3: CASSYGTGAAPAYEQYF
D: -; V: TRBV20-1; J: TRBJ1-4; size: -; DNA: TGCAGTGCTAGCCTTGGGGGGATTAATGAAAAACTGTTTTTT; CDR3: CSASLGGINEKLFF